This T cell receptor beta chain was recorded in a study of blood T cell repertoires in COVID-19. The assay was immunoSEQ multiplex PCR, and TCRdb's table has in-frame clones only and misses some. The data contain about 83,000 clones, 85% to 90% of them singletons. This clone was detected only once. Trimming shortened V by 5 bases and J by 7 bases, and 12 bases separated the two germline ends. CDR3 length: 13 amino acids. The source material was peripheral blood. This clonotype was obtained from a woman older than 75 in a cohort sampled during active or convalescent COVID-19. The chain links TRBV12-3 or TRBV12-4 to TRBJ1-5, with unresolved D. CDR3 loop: CASSQWEGQPQHF. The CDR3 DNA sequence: TGTGCCAGCAGTCAGTGGGAGGGCCAGCCCCAGCATTTT.